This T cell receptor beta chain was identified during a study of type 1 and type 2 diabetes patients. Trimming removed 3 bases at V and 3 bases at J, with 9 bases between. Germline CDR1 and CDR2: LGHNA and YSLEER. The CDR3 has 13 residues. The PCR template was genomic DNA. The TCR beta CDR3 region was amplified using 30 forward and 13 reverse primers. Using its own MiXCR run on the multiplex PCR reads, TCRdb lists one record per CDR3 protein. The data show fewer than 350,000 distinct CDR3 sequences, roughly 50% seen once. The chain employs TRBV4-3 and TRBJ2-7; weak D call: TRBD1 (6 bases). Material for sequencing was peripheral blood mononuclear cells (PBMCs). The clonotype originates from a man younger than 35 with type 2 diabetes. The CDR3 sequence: CASSQGAYYEQYF. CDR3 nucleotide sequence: TGCGCCAGCAGCCAGGGGGCCTACTACGAGCAGTACTTC.